Here is one T cell receptor beta chain with its context. Its binding antigen is unknown. Per-nucleotide qualities are absent, and no much larger clonotype sits a single base away. The data were obtained in a study of control samples from healthy donors and cancer patients (dated by TCRdb to 2019 to 2021). Receptor libraries were prepared by the immunoSEQ multiplex PCR assay. TCRdb holds this immuneACCESS table with in-frame rearrangements only. Some clones are missing; in checked studies, unresolved V genes explain under half, and the rest has no known cause. The sample includes fewer than 45,000 clones, with under 95% observed a single time. The ten largest make up 22% of the sample. Via the germline V gene, CDR1 is LGHNA and CDR2 YNFKEQ. V is cut by 0 bases and J by 4 bases, and the space between the germline ends is 7 bases. The CDR3 starts with the cysteine, ends with the phenylalanine, and has 13 residues. Of all the DNA, just the CDR3 is kept, 39 bases in frame from base 1.

The specimen was PBMCs. This TCR derives from a woman in her 40s with head and neck cancer. The V and J segments used are TRBV4-2 and TRBJ2-7, with no confidently assigned D gene. The sequenced DNA: TGTGCCAGCAGCCAAGATCGCCCGTACGAGCAGTACTTC. It translates as CASSQDRPYEQYF.